The T cell receptor (beta chain) described here comes from a study of T cell clonality in common variable immunodeficiency. The study's findings and limits: In common variable immunodeficiency, TCR beta chains reportedly carried fewer deletions and N-nucleotide insertions.

Notes on this clone: Its antigen is undetermined. The read terminates 3 residues before the CDR3 end, so the remaining end is supplied by the germline J gene.

Patients had low serum IgG, IgA and/or IgM and specific antibody deficiency. The assay was immunoSEQ multiplex PCR, and TCRdb's table has in-frame clones only and misses some. This sample's table reports about 15,000 clones. Germline CDR1 and CDR2: SGHTA and FQGTGA. CDR3 length: 15 amino acids. J lost 4 bases, V lost 5 bases, and 4 bases had no gene match. The clonotype was recovered from a human donor with common variable immunodeficiency. Sequenced material: peripheral blood mononuclear cells. The chain recombines TRBV7-3 with TRBJ2-2, with 10 nucleotides matching TRBD1. The part of the CDR3 DNA that was read is TGTGCCAGCAGCCGACAGGGGGCGCGCACCGGGGAG. It translates to CASSRQGARTGE. The whole CDR3 protein reads CASSRQGARTGELFF.